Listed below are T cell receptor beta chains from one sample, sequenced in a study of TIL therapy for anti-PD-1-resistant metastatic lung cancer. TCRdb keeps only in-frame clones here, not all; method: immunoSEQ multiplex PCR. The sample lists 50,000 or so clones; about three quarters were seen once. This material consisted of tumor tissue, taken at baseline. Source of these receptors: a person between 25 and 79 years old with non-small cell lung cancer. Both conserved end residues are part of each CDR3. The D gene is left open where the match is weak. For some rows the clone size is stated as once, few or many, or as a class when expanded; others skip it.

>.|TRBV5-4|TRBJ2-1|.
CASSPGGHNEQFF
TGTGCCAGCAGCCCCGGGGGACACAATGAGCAGTTCTTC
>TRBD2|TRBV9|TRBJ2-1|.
CASSEKGLAGFNEQFF
TGTGCCAGCAGCGAGAAGGGACTAGCGGGGTTCAATGAGCAGTTCTTC
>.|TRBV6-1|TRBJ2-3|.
CASSDWGRIDTQYF
TGTGCCAGCAGTGATTGGGGGCGGATAGATACGCAGTATTTT
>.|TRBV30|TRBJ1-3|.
CAWNRGNGNTIYF
TGTGCCTGGAACCGGGGTAATGGGAACACCATATATTTT
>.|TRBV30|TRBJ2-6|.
CAYPRGTVFGANVLTF
TGTGCCTACCCGAGGGGGACCGTGTTTGGGGCCAACGTCCTGACTTTC
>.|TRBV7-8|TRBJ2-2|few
CASSLVIGAGTGELFF
TGTGCCAGCAGCTTAGTAATAGGGGCGGGCACCGGGGAGCTGTTTTTT
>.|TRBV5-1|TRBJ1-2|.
CASSLDPGSNYGYTF
TGCGCCAGCAGCTTGGATCCAGGGTCTAACTATGGCTACACCTTC
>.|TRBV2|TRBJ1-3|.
CASSDGYSGGNTIYF
TGTGCCAGCAGTGATGGGTATTCGGGGGGAAACACCATATATTTT
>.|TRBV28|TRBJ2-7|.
CASSPGSSYEQYF
TGTGCCAGCAGTCCCGGGAGCTCCTACGAGCAGTACTTC
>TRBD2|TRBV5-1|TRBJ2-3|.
CASSSLRTSGNRYTQYF
TGCGCCAGCAGCTCACTTAGGACTAGCGGGAATCGATATACGCAGTATTTT
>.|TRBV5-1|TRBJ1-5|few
CASSLSQGGQPQHF
TGCGCCAGCAGTCTGTCACAGGGAGGCCAGCCCCAGCATTTT
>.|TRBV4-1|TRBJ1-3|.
CASSGRAGNTIYF
TGCGCCAGCAGCGGCAGGGCTGGAAACACCATATATTTT
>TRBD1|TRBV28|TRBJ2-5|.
CASRDTGGRETQYF
TGTGCCAGCAGAGACACAGGGGGCAGGGAGACCCAGTACTTC
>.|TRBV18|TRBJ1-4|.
CASSPRGRGEKLFF
TGTGCCAGCTCACCGAGGGGACGGGGTGAAAAACTGTTTTTT
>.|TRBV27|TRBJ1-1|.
CASSTGGVLVAEAFF
TGTGCCAGCAGTACCGGGGGGGTCCTAGTCGCTGAAGCTTTCTTT
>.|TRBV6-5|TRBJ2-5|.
CASSRTVQETQYF
TGTGCCAGCAGTCGGACAGTCCAAGAGACCCAGTACTTC
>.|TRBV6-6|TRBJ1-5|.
CASHGYSNQPQHF
TGCGCCAGCCATGGGTATAGCAATCAGCCCCAGCATTTT
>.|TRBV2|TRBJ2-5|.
CASSPGLDPMETQYF
TGTGCCAGCAGCCCAGGACTGGACCCTATGGAGACCCAGTACTTC
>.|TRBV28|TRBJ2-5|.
CASSPPLGGVETQYF
TGTGCCAGCAGTCCCCCGCTAGGGGGGGTAGAGACCCAGTACTTC
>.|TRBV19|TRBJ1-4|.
CASSIGREKLFF
TGTGCCAGTAGTATAGGACGAGAAAAACTGTTTTTT
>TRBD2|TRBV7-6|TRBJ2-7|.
CASSKGLAGGSSYEQYF
TGTGCCAGCAGCAAGGGACTAGCGGGGGGAAGCTCCTACGAGCAGTACTTC
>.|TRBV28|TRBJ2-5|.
CASSPPRRGVETQYF
TGTGCCAGCAGCCCCCCCCGAAGGGGGGTGGAGACCCAGTACTTC
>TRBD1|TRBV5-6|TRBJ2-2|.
CASSFRQGISDTGELFF
TGTGCCAGCAGCTTTAGACAGGGGATTTCGGACACCGGGGAGCTGTTTTTT
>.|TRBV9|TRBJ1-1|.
CASSARDGRPNTEAFF
TGTGCCAGCAGCGCCCGGGACGGCAGACCGAACACTGAAGCTTTCTTT
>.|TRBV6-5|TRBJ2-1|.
CASSRKGGDEQFF
TGTGCCAGCAGCCGCAAGGGGGGGGATGAGCAGTTCTTC
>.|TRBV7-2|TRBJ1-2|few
CASSFDGGAGDGYTF
TGTGCCAGCAGCTTCGATGGGGGCGCGGGGGATGGCTACACCTTC
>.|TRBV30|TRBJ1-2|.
CAWVQVNYGYTF
TGTGCCTGGGTCCAAGTAAACTATGGCTACACCTTC
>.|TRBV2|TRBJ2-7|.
CASSLQGGAYEQYF
TGTGCCAGCAGTTTACAGGGGGGGGCCTACGAGCAGTACTTC
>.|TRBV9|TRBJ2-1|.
CASSVATIGRGSDEQFF
TGTGCCAGCAGCGTAGCTACGATCGGCAGGGGTAGCGATGAGCAGTTCTTC
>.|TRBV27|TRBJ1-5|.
CASSPGGFGNQPQHF
TGTGCCAGCAGTCCCGGGGGATTCGGCAATCAGCCCCAGCATTTT
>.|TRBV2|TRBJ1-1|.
CASSVRDGEAFF
TGTGCCAGCAGTGTCCGAGACGGTGAAGCTTTCTTT
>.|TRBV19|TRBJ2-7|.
CASSFRSSHEQYF
TGTGCCAGTAGTTTTCGGAGTTCCCACGAGCAGTACTTC
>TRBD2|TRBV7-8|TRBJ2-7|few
CASSLAETSGEQYF
TGTGCCAGCAGCTTAGCGGAGACTAGCGGCGAGCAGTACTTC
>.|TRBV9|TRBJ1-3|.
CASSVDPTSGNTIYF
TGTGCCAGCAGCGTAGACCCAACCTCTGGAAACACCATATATTTT
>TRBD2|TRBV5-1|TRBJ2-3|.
CASSQAGAPDTQYF
TGCGCCAGCAGTCAAGCGGGGGCCCCAGATACGCAGTATTTT
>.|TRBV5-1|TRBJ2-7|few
CASSPGEQSSYEQYF
TGCGCCAGCAGCCCAGGGGAACAGAGCTCCTACGAGCAGTACTTC
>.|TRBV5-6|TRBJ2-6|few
CASSLEGRGIAGANVLTF
TGTGCCAGCAGCTTGGAGGGCAGGGGTATTGCTGGGGCCAACGTCCTGACTTTC